This is a list of T cell receptor beta chains from one sample in a study of CD8+ T cells in alopecia areata. Using immunoSEQ multiplex PCR, the repertoire was profiled, and TCRdb retains in-frame clones only, with some absent. In the table there are over 90,000 clones, about nine tenths of which are singletons. Source: CD8+ T cells sorted from blood, taken at approximately week 34, from a patient treated with tofacitinib. These receptor sequences come from a human donor with alopecia areata. CDR3s include the opening cysteine and the closing phenylalanine or tryptophan. A D gene is named only where the DNA matches it firmly. Rows may omit the clone size; those that give it use once, few, many or a size class.

V gene,clone size,D gene,J gene,CDR3 protein,CDR3 DNA
TRBV5-5,NA,NA,TRBJ2-2,CASSLRTAGELFF,TGTGCCAGCAGCTTGAGGACAGCCGGGGAGCTGTTTTTT
TRBV10-2,NA,NA,TRBJ2-5,CASSDTRDPGRKTQYF,TGCGCCAGCAGTGACACACGGGACCCCGGACGAAAGACCCAGTACTTC
TRBV6-5,NA,NA,TRBJ2-1,CASSKGGTVNEQFF,TGTGCCAGCAGTAAAGGGGGGACAGTCAATGAGCAGTTCTTC
TRBV9,few,TRBD1,TRBJ2-6,CASSVTGAGANVLTF,TGTGCCAGCAGCGTGACAGGGGCTGGGGCCAACGTCCTGACTTTC
TRBV6-5,NA,NA,TRBJ2-1,CASKGDHNEQFF,TGTGCCAGCAAGGGAGACCACAATGAGCAGTTCTTC
TRBV6-5,NA,NA,TRBJ2-1,CASSYSTVGGDEQFF,TGTGCCAGCAGTTACTCGACGGTTGGGGGCGATGAGCAGTTCTTC
TRBV11-3,once,NA,TRBJ2-7,CASSLGPEQYF,TGTGCCAGCAGCTTAGGGCCTGAGCAGTACTTC
TRBV7-9,few,NA,TRBJ2-7,CASSPDLF,TGTGCCAGCAGCCCGGACCTCTTC
TRBV4-1,NA,TRBD2,TRBJ2-1,CASSQDPGLAEFSYNEQFF,TGCGCCAGCAGCCAAGACCCGGGACTAGCGGAATTCTCCTACAATGAGCAGTTCTTC
TRBV4-2,once,NA,TRBJ2-7,CASSQSTAVAASAYEQYF,TGTGCCAGCAGCCAATCCACCGCAGTCGCGGCTTCTGCCTACGAGCAGTACTTC
TRBV29-1,NA,NA,TRBJ2-3,CSVNTGRTDTQYF,TGCAGCGTTAATACAGGGCGCACAGATACGCAGTATTTT
TRBV15,NA,NA,TRBJ1-3,CATSRDRASGNTIYF,TGTGCCACCAGCAGGGACAGAGCCTCTGGAAACACCATATATTTT
TRBV29-1,few,TRBD1,TRBJ1-2,CSVEDRQYGYTF,TGCAGCGTTGAGGACAGGCAGTATGGCTACACCTTC
TRBV4-1,NA,NA,TRBJ1-3,CASSQADTGNTIYF,TGCGCCAGCAGCCAAGCAGATACTGGAAACACCATATATTTT
TRBV4-1,NA,NA,TRBJ2-7,CASSQGRTNYEQYF,TGCGCCAGCAGCCAAGGCAGAACTAACTACGAGCAGTACTTC
TRBV5-4,NA,NA,TRBJ2-7,CASSTARRPYEQYF,TGTGCCAGCAGCACAGCTAGGCGTCCCTACGAGCAGTACTTC
TRBV7-9,once,NA,TRBJ2-3,CATPGRVTDTQYF,TGTGCCACCCCAGGCAGGGTCACAGATACGCAGTATTTT
TRBV27,NA,NA,TRBJ2-7,CASSNSGGYMVYEQYF,TGTGCCAGCAGTAACTCGGGGGGCTACATGGTCTACGAGCAGTACTTC
TRBV2,NA,NA,TRBJ2-7,CASSDSYEQYF,TGTGCCAGCAGTGACTCCTACGAGCAGTACTTC
TRBV29-1,NA,NA,TRBJ2-7,CSVEEAETYEQYF,TGCAGCGTTGAAGAGGCGGAGACCTACGAGCAGTACTTC
TRBV30,NA,NA,TRBJ1-1,CAWDTGTEAFF,TGTGCCTGGGATACAGGTACTGAAGCTTTCTTT
TRBV7-9,NA,NA,TRBJ1-1,CASSFPGKNTEAFF,TGTGCCAGCAGCTTTCCGGGGAAGAACACTGAAGCTTTCTTT
TRBV11-2,NA,TRBD1,TRBJ2-2,CASSSFPGQGAGELFF,TGTGCCAGCAGCTCCTTCCCCGGACAGGGGGCCGGGGAGCTGTTTTTT
TRBV10-2,once,TRBD2,TRBJ2-1,CASSDSGGYNEQFF,TGCGCCAGCAGTGACAGCGGGGGCTACAATGAGCAGTTCTTC
TRBV6-4,NA,NA,TRBJ2-6,CASSEGNGANVLTF,TGTGCCAGCAGTGAAGGGAATGGGGCCAACGTCCTGACTTTC
TRBV21-1,NA,NA,TRBJ1-1,CASSIIGGLDDNTEAFF,TGTGCCAGCAGCATCATAGGGGGTCTCGACGATAACACTGAAGCTTTCTTT
TRBV5-6,NA,TRBD2,TRBJ2-3,CASSLAAGEVYTQYF,TGTGCCAGCAGCTTGGCGGCGGGAGAAGTATATACGCAGTATTTT
TRBV7-9,NA,NA,TRBJ2-5,CASSPALRETQYF,TGTGCCAGCAGCCCGGCGCTAAGGGAGACCCAGTACTTC
TRBV2,NA,TRBD1,TRBJ1-2,CASIKGAEIYGYTF,TGTGCCAGCATTAAGGGGGCAGAGATCTATGGCTACACCTTC